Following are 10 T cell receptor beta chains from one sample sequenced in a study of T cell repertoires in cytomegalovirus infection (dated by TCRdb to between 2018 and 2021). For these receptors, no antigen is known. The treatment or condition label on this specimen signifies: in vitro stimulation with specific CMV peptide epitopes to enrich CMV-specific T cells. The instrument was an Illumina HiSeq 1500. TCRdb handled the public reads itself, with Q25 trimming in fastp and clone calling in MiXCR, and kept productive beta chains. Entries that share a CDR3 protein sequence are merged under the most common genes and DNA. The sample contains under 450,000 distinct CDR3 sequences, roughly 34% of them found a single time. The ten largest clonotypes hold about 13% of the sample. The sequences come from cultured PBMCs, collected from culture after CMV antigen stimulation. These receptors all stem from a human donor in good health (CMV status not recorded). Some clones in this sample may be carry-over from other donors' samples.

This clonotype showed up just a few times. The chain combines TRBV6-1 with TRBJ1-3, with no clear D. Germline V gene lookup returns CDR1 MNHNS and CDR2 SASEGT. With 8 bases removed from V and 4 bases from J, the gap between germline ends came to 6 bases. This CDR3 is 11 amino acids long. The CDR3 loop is CASDQGNTIYF. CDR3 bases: TGTGCCAGCGACCAAGGAAACACCATATATTTT.

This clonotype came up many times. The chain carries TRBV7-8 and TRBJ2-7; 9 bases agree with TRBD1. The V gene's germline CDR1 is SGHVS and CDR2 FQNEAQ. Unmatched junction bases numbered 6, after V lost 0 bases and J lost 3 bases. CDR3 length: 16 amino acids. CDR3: CASSLARTGGRYEQYF. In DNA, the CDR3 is TGTGCCAGCAGCTTAGCGCGCACAGGGGGCCGCTACGAGCAGTACTTC. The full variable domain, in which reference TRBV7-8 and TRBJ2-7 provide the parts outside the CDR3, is GAGVSQSPRYKVAKRGQDVALRCDPISGHVSLFWYQQALGQGPEFLTYFQNEAQLDKSGLPSDRFFAERPEGSVSTLKIQRTQQEDSAVYLCASSLARTGGRYEQYFGPGTRLTVT.

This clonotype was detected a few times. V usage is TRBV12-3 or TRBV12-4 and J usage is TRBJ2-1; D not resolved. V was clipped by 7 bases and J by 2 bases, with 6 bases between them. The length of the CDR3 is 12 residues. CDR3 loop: CASTRPYNEQFF. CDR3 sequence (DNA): TGTGCCAGCACCAGACCCTACAATGAGCAGTTCTTC.

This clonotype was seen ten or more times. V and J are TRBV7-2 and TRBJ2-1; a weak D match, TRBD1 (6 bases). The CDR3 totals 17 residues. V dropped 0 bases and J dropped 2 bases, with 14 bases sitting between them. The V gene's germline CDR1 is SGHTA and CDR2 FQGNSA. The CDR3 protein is CASSLAKTGSAYNEQFF. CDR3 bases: TGTGCCAGCAGCTTAGCTAAAACAGGGAGCGCCTACAATGAGCAGTTCTTC.

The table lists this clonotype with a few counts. This chain's CDR3 is CASSLRRTSGPDTQYF. CDR3 coding DNA: TGTGCCAGCAGCTTAAGAAGGACTAGCGGGCCTGATACGCAGTATTTT. The chain uses TRBV7-8 and TRBJ2-3, with TRBD2 identical over 11 bases. The CDR3 runs 16 residues. J was trimmed by 6 bases and V by 2 bases; bases with no gene match: 7. CDR1 is SGHVS and CDR2 is FQNEAQ in the germline V gene.

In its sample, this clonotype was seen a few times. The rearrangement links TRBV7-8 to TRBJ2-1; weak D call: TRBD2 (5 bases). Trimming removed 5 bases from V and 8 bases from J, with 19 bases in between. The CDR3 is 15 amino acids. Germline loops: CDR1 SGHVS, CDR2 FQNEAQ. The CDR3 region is CASSKDGVKMDEQFF. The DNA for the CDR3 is TGTGCCAGCAGCAAGGACGGGGTTAAAATGGATGAGCAGTTCTTC.

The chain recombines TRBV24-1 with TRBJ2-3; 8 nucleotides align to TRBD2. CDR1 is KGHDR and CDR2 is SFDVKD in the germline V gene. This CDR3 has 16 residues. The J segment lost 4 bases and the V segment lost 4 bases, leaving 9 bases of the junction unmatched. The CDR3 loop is CATSDRSSGKADTQYF. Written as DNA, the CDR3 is TGTGCCACCAGTGACCGGAGTAGCGGGAAGGCAGATACGCAGTATTTT.

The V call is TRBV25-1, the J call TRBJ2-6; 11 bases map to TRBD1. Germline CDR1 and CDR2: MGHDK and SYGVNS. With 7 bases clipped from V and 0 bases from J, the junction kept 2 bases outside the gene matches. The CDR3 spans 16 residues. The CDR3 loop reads CASKGTGGSGANVLTF. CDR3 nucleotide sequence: TGTGCCAGCAAAGGGACAGGGGGCTCTGGGGCCAACGTCCTGACTTTC.

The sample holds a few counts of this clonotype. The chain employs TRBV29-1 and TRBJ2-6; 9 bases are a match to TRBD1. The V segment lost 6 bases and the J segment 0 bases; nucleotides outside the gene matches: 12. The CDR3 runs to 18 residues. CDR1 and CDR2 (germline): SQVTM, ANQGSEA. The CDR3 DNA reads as TGCAGCGTGACCAAACCGGGACAGGGAGACTCTGGGGCCAACGTCCTGACTTTC. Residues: CSVTKPGQGDSGANVLTF.

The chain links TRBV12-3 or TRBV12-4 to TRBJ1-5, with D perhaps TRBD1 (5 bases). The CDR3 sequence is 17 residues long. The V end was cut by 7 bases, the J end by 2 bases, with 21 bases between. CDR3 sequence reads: CASMSPIQGIGNQPQHF. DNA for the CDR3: TGTGCCAGCATGTCCCCCATTCAGGGTATTGGCAATCAGCCCCAGCATTTT.